A single sample gave rise to the 12 T cell receptor beta chains below, sequenced in a study of T cells after yellow fever vaccination. TCRdb re-derived calls from the 5' RACE reads in MiXCR, one entry per CDR3 protein. Here the sample spans a few hundred thousand distinct CDR3 sequences, about a sixth being singletons. This specimen was PBMCs, taken around 5 days after the first yellow fever vaccination. The source is a man in his late teens or twenties who received the YFV17D yellow fever vaccine.

The V and J genes are TRBV5-1 and TRBJ2-4; 7 nucleotides agree with TRBD1. The V gene's germline CDR1 is SGHRS and CDR2 YFSETQ. This CDR3 is built from 16 residues. Unmatched junction bases numbered 13, after V lost 3 bases and J lost 7 bases. CDR3 loop: CASSYTTGSGENIQYF. The DNA for the CDR3 is TGCGCCAGCAGCTATACGACAGGGTCCGGGGAGAACATTCAGTACTTC. Based on the CDR3 plus reference TRBV5-1 and TRBJ2-4, the full variable domain is KAGVTQTPRYLIKTRGQQVTLSCSPISGHRSVSWYQQTPGQGLQFLFEYFSETQRNKGNFPGRFSGRQFSNSRSEMNVSTLELGDSALYLCASSYTTGSGENIQYFGAGTRLSVL.

The gene calls are TRBV7-8 and TRBJ2-2; D remains ambiguous. CDR3 length: 15 amino acids. Trimming removed 5 bases from V and 6 bases from J, with 16 bases in between. CDR1 and CDR2 from the germline V gene are SGHVS and FQNEAQ. CDR3 sequence reads: CASSPARFRPGELFF. CDR3 in DNA: TGTGCCAGCAGCCCGGCGAGGTTTCGGCCCGGGGAGCTGTTTTTT.

This clonotype has just a few counts. The chain recombines TRBV5-1 with TRBJ1-5; D perhaps matches TRBD1 (5 bases). From germline, CDR1 is SGHRS and CDR2 YFSETQ. V lost 4 bases to trimming and J lost 0 bases, with 8 bases between them. The CDR3 is made up of 14 amino acids. CDR3 protein: CASSRQNSNQPQHF. CDR3 bases: TGCGCCAGCAGCCGACAGAATAGCAATCAGCCCCAGCATTTT. The variable domain in full, completed from reference TRBV5-1 and TRBJ1-5, reads KAGVTQTPRYLIKTRGQQVTLSCSPISGHRSVSWYQQTPGQGLQFLFEYFSETQRNKGNFPGRFSGRQFSNSRSEMNVSTLELGDSALYLCASSRQNSNQPQHFGDGTRLSIL.

This clonotype was detected a few times. The rearrangement joins TRBV10-3 to TRBJ1-5, with a possible D match to TRBD1 (5 bases). The V gene lost 0 bases and the J gene lost 6 bases, with 12 bases spanning the gap. The CDR3 is 15 residues long. Germline V gene lookup returns CDR1 ENHRY and CDR2 SYGVKD. The CDR3 region is CAISESVGVGQPQHF. CDR3 nucleotide sequence: TGTGCCATCAGTGAGTCAGTAGGGGTAGGTCAGCCCCAGCATTTT.

A few counts support this clonotype. This chain uses TRBV20-1 with TRBJ2-5; 8 bases line up with TRBD2. The CDR3 sequence is 13 residues long. V gave up 3 bases and J gave up 5 bases; unmatched junction bases: 5. CDR1 is DFQATT, CDR2 SNEGSKA, per germline (reference sequence). CDR3 in amino acids: CSASGGGWETQYF. The CDR3 DNA reads as TGCAGTGCTAGTGGCGGGGGGTGGGAGACCCAGTACTTC.

In its sample, this clonotype was seen many times. The V call is TRBV12-3 or TRBV12-4, the J call TRBJ1-1, with D perhaps matching TRBD1 (5 bases). This CDR3 region has 15 residues. V was pared by 4 bases and J by 7 bases, with 19 bases between. This chain's CDR3 is CASSWRGSRGGEAFF. The CDR3 region has the DNA TGTGCCAGCAGTTGGAGGGGTTCGAGGGGCGGTGAAGCTTTCTTT.

V usage is TRBV10-3 and J usage is TRBJ2-2; D is unclear. Germline V gene lookup returns CDR1 ENHRY and CDR2 SYGVKD. The CDR3 has 16 residues. Trimming cost V 0 bases and J 2 bases, with 10 bases left between them. CDR3 protein: CAISESKGPNTGELFF. The CDR3 DNA is TGTGCCATCAGTGAGTCGAAGGGTCCCAACACCGGGGAGCTGTTTTTT.

V and J are TRBV3-1 and TRBJ1-1; TRBD1 matches 7 bases. V lost 1 base and J lost 5; bases outside the gene matches: 4. The CDR3 contains 14 residues. Germline lookup yields CDR1 LGHDT and CDR2 YNNKEL (reference sequence). CDR3 sequence reads: CASSQGTGLTEAFF. The CDR3 nucleotides read TGTGCCAGCAGCCAAGGGACAGGCCTAACTGAAGCTTTCTTT.

The V and J genes are TRBV4-2 and TRBJ1-6; 11 positions match TRBD1. Germline values: CDR1 LGHNA, CDR2 YNFKEQ. CDR3 length equals 17 residues. With 3 bases clipped from V and 10 bases from J, the junction kept 11 bases outside the gene matches. The CDR3 DNA reads as TGTGCCAGCAGCCATCCCTTCGGACAGGGGGCCAGGTCACCCCTCCACTTT. Encoded protein: CASSHPFGQGARSPLHF.

This clonotype was detected once. The J gene is TRBJ2-7, the V gene TRBV20-1; no firm D call. This CDR3 region has 15 residues. The germline V gene encodes CDR1 DFQATT and CDR2 SNEGSKA (reference sequence). The V end was cut by 0 bases, the J end by 6 bases, with 18 bases between. The CDR3 is CSARDYARAASEQYF. In nucleotides, the CDR3 is TGCAGTGCTAGAGATTACGCGCGCGCAGCCAGCGAGCAGTACTTC.

The chain joins TRBV7-3 to TRBJ2-3; 7 bases are shared with TRBD1. CDR3 length: 16 residues. V trimming: 4 bases; J trimming: 0 bases; junction bases outside the gene matches: 7. Germline V gives CDR1 SGHTA, CDR2 FQGTGA. As DNA, the CDR3 is TGTGCCAGCAGCTCTTACGACAGGGTTAGCACAGATACGCAGTATTTT. This encodes CASSSYDRVSTDTQYF.

The sample holds many counts of this clonotype. This chain joins TRBV12-3 or TRBV12-4 and TRBJ1-4; D gene unclear. The CDR3 consists of 14 residues. V shed 3 bases and J shed 8 bases, with 13 bases lying between them. The CDR3 bases are TGTGCCAGCAGTTTTATAAATCAAGGAGAAAAACTGTTTTTT. Its protein is CASSFINQGEKLFF.